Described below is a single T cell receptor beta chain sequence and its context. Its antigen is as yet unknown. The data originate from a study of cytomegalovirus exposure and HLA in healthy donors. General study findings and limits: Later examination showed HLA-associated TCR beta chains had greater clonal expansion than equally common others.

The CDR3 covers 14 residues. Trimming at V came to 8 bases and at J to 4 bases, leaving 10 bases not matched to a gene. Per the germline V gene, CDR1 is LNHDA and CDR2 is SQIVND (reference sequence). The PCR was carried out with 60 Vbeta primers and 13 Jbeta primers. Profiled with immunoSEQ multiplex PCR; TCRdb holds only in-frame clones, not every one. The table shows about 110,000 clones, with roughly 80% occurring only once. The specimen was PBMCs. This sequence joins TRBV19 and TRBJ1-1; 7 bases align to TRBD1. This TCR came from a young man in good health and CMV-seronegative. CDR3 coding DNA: TGTGCCAGTCAGAACAGGGGAGGTCTCACTGAAGCTTTCTTT. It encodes CASQNRGGLTEAFF. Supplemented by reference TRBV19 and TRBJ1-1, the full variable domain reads DGGITQSPKYLFRKEGQNVTLSCEQNLNHDAMYWYRQDPGQGLRLIYYSQIVNDFQKGDIAEGYSVSREKKESFPLTVTSAQKNPTAFYLCASQNRGGLTEAFFGQGTRLTVV.